Shown below are 16 T cell receptor beta chains from a single sample sequenced in a study of blood T cell repertoires in COVID-19. Libraries were prepared by immunoSEQ multiplex PCR; TCRdb keeps only in-frame clonotypes and omits some of them. The table includes just over 650,000 clones, just under 90% detected once. Sequencing was performed on peripheral blood. These receptors all stem from a woman younger than 35 with acute or convalescent COVID-19.

The genes are TRBV4-3 and TRBJ1-6; perhaps TRBD1 as D (5 bases). The CDR3 runs 14 residues. Per the germline V gene, CDR1 is LGHNA and CDR2 is YSLEER. The V end lost 0 bases, the J end lost 11 bases, and 11 bases lay between the germline ends. The CDR3, as DNA: TGCGCCAGCAGCCAAGATGGGGGGTCGACACCCCTCCACTTT. Amino acid sequence: CASSQDGGSTPLHF.

The CDR3 loop reads CASSTGTGSYGYTF. In DNA, the CDR3 is TGTGCCAGCAGCACCGGGACAGGAAGTTATGGCTACACCTTC. This sequence joins TRBV6-4 and TRBJ1-2; 8 bases are a match to TRBD1. V lost 6 bases, J lost 5 bases, and 8 bases stayed unmatched. This CDR3 is 14 amino acids long. Germline-derived CDR1 and CDR2 are MRHNA and SNTAGT.

The CDR3 loop is CASSGRRQGSYTF. CDR3 nucleotides: TGTGCCAGCAGCGGTCGCCGACAGGGGAGCTACACCTTC. This chain links TRBV11-2 with TRBJ1-2; TRBD1 agrees at 8 bases. The CDR3 extends over 13 amino acids. V gave up 5 bases and J gave up 9 bases; unmatched junction bases: 8. Germline CDR1 is SGHAT and CDR2 is FQNNGV.

The chain links TRBV6-5 to TRBJ2-1, with TRBD2 identical over 9 bases. Losses at the gene ends were 6 bases for V and 10 bases for J; bases not matched to a gene: 13. The CDR3 totals 15 residues. CDR1 and CDR2 (germline): MNHEY, SVGAGI. The DNA of the CDR3 is TGTGCCAGCAGCCGCGGGGGGGCCAGTATAGGAGAGCAGTTCTTC. Protein product: CASSRGGASIGEQFF.

The chain employs TRBV10-3 and TRBJ1-4; 10 bases line up with TRBD1. Unmatched junction bases numbered 13, after V lost 10 bases and J lost 8 bases. The CDR3 sequence is 15 residues long. Germline values: CDR1 ENHRY, CDR2 SYGVKD. CDR3 sequence: CATTGTGDHEEKLFF. The CDR3 nucleotides read TGTGCCACCACCGGGACAGGGGATCATGAGGAAAAACTGTTTTTT.

V and J are TRBV4-3 and TRBJ1-3; perhaps TRBD1 as D (6 bases). This CDR3 is built from 17 residues. Trimming stripped 0 bases from V and 4 bases from J, with 16 bases between. Germline V gene sequence: CDR1 LGHNA, CDR2 YSLEER. The CDR3 loop is CASSQDTGLNLGNTIYF. CDR3 coding DNA: TGCGCCAGCAGCCAAGATACAGGGCTCAATTTGGGAAACACCATATATTTT.

This chain connects TRBV7-6 to TRBJ2-7, with D possibly matching TRBD1 (6 bases). The CDR3 extends over 15 amino acids. The germline gives CDR1 SGHVS, CDR2 FNYEAQ. The V end was cut by 5 bases, the J end by 1 base, with 15 bases between. The CDR3 region has the DNA TGTGCCAGCAGCCCCCGGGGCAGGGGTTCCTACGAGCAGTACTTC. Residues: CASSPRGRGSYEQYF.

The rearrangement joins TRBV5-8 to TRBJ1-2; 10 bases align to TRBD1. CDR3 size: 15 residues. Germline assignment: CDR1 SGHTS and CDR2 YDEGEE. V lost 4 bases and J lost 2; bases outside the gene matches: 5. CDR3 sequence reads: CASSPWDRGNYGYTF. Written as DNA, the CDR3 is TGTGCCAGCAGCCCCTGGGACAGGGGAAACTATGGCTACACCTTC. Full variable domain (missing parts from reference TRBV5-8 and TRBJ1-2): EAGVTQSPTHLIKTRGQQATLRCSPISGHTSVYWYQQALGLGLQFLLWYDEGEERNRGNFPPRFSGRQFPNYSSELNVNALELEDSALYLCASSPWDRGNYGYTFGSGTRLTVV.

The V gene is TRBV7-3, the J gene TRBJ2-7; D not certain. The length of the CDR3 is 13 residues. The germline V gene encodes CDR1 SGHTA and CDR2 FQGTGA. The germline V and J ends were trimmed by 5 bases and 6 bases, with 14 bases remaining between them. The CDR3 is CASSPNPSTEQYF. Here the CDR3 DNA reads TGTGCCAGCAGCCCGAATCCTTCTACCGAGCAGTACTTC.

The rearrangement joins TRBV21-1 to TRBJ2-7; no DNA check was done on the table's D call, TRBD1. TRBV21-1 is a known pseudogene. This CDR3 has 14 residues. DNA of the CDR3: TGTGCCAGCACAGGGGAAACCCCCTCCTACGAGCAGTACTTC. It specifies CASTGETPSYEQYF.

The rearrangement links TRBV5-6 to TRBJ1-1, with a possible D match to TRBD1 (6 bases). V was clipped by 7 bases and J by 3 bases, with 13 bases between them. Germline assignment: CDR1 SGHDT and CDR2 YYEEEE. This CDR3 has 13 amino acids. The CDR3 loop is CASAGPGDTEAFF. CDR3 coding DNA: TGTGCCAGCGCAGGGCCAGGGGACACTGAAGCTTTCTTT.

The gene calls are TRBV5-1 and TRBJ2-2, with TRBD1 identical over 9 bases. The CDR3 covers 16 residues. Trimming cost V 0 bases and J 7 bases; bases outside gene matches: 7. Germline loops: CDR1 SGHRS, CDR2 YFSETQ. CDR3 DNA sequence: TGCGCCAGCAGCTTGGCCGCCGGGACAGGGTTCGGGGAGCTGTTTTTT. It codes for CASSLAAGTGFGELFF.

The rearrangement uses TRBV5-1 and TRBJ1-6; maybe TRBD1 (6 bases). Germline V gene sequence: CDR1 SGHRS, CDR2 YFSETQ. V was clipped by 7 bases and J by 8 bases, with 16 bases between them. The CDR3 is 14 residues long. The CDR3 region has the DNA TGCGCCAGCCGGAGGTCAGGGGCGGATTCACCCCTCCACTTT. Protein: CASRRSGADSPLHF.

This sequence joins TRBV6-5 and TRBJ2-2; no reliable D call. Germline V CDR1 and CDR2: MNHEY, SVGAGI. V lost 6 bases and J lost 3, with 14 bases in between. This CDR3 region has 15 residues. The CDR3 coding sequence is TGTGCCAGCAGCCTCCCAGACACTTACACCGGGGAGCTGTTTTTT. Amino acids: CASSLPDTYTGELFF.

This chain uses TRBV6-5 with TRBJ1-6; TRBD1 aligns across 7 bases. This CDR3 has 15 residues. V shed 0 bases, J shed 10 bases, and the junction held 6 bases outside the gene matches. Per germline, CDR1 MNHEY and CDR2 SVGAGI. The CDR3 loop reads CASSYSMDRRSPLHF. DNA of the CDR3: TGTGCCAGCAGTTACTCGATGGACAGGAGGTCACCCCTCCACTTT.

About this clone: Germline and junction disagree at one end, which may indicate a read error. The chain joins TRBV3-1 (or the pseudogene TRBV3-2) to TRBJ1-1; 8 bases agree with TRBD1. This CDR3 is 16 amino acids long. Per the germline V gene, CDR1 is LGHDT and CDR2 is YNNKEL (reference sequence). The DNA of the CDR3 is TGTGCCAGCAACCAAGGTGGTACAGGGGGGATCACTGAAGCTTTCTTT. Translated: CASNQGGTGGITEAFF.